These 22 T cell receptor beta chains came from one sample sequenced in a study of shared T cell receptors in the human thymus. Method: immunoSEQ multiplex PCR; TCRdb's copy keeps in-frame clones and lacks some. The sample includes approximately 68,000 clones, 90% to 95% seen only once; the top ten take around 0.03%. What was sequenced was thymocytes. Receptor source: a human donor.

This clone turned up a few times. The chain couples TRBV7-2 to TRBJ2-3; 15 nucleotides align to TRBD2. Trimming at V came to 5 bases and at J to 1 base, leaving 4 bases not matched to a gene. The CDR3 spans 17 residues. Germline V CDR1 and CDR2: SGHTA, FQGNSA. The CDR3: CASSPGLAGGRTDTQYF. CDR3 nucleotide sequence: TGTGCCAGCAGCCCGGGACTAGCGGGGGGTCGCACAGATACGCAGTATTTT.

V usage is TRBV28 and J usage is TRBJ1-1; 7 positions agree with TRBD1. Looked up from germline, CDR1 is MDHEN and CDR2 is SYDVKM. The CDR3 contains 16 residues. With V trimmed by 3 bases and J by 2 bases, 9 bases remained unmatched. The CDR3 spells CASSLRRQGINTEAFF. In DNA form, the CDR3 reads TGTGCCAGCAGTTTGCGTCGACAGGGTATAAACACTGAAGCTTTCTTT. The full variable domain, completed using reference TRBV28 and TRBJ1-1, is DVKVTQSSRYLVKRTGEKVFLECVQDMDHENMFWYRQDPGLGLRLIYFSYDVKMKEKGDIPEGYSVSREKKERFSLILESASTNQTSMYLCASSLRRQGINTEAFFGQGTRLTVV.

The chain carries TRBV6-5 and TRBJ1-2, with 8 bases aligning to TRBD1. Germline V CDR1 and CDR2: MNHEY, SVGAGI. This CDR3 spans 12 amino acids. Unmatched junction bases numbered 9, after V lost 10 bases and J lost 8 bases. The CDR3 DNA follows: TGTGCCAACCGAGACAGGGGCGGGGGCTACACCTTC. It encodes CANRDRGGGYTF.

The rearrangement links TRBV15 to TRBJ1-1; the D is unclear. Germline V gives CDR1 LNHNV, CDR2 YYDKDF (reference sequence). The CDR3 spans 12 residues. Trimming cost V 0 bases and J 11 bases, with 10 bases left between them. The CDR3 DNA follows: TGTGCCACCAGCAGAGATATTGGGGTCGCTTTCTTT. It encodes CATSRDIGVAFF.

V and J are TRBV5-6 and TRBJ2-7, with D tentatively TRBD1 (6 bases). Germline CDR1 is SGHDT and CDR2 is YYEEEE. CDR3 length equals 15 residues. Trimming cost V 4 bases and J 0 bases, with 14 bases left between them. For the CDR3, the DNA is TGTGCCAGCAGCATACCTTGGGGGCACTCCTACGAGCAGTACTTC. Its translation is CASSIPWGHSYEQYF.

The chain has TRBV12-2 and TRBJ2-1; whether TRBD2, the table's D call, matches the DNA was not checked. TRBV12-2 is a pseudogene locus. CDR3 length equals 16 residues. The CDR3 loop is CASRPKLAASYNEQFF. Written as DNA, the CDR3 is TGTGCAAGTCGCCCGAAACTAGCGGCCTCCTACAATGAGCAGTTCTTC.

The V call is TRBV14, the J call TRBJ2-4, with D perhaps matching TRBD2 (5 bases). The CDR3 length is 15 residues. Trimming took 0 bases from V and 6 from J, leaving 12 bases between them. CDR1 is SGHDN, CDR2 FVKESK, per germline. The DNA for the CDR3 is TGTGCCAGCAGCCAAGATCAAGAGGGTAGAAACATTCAGTACTTC. Encoded protein: CASSQDQEGRNIQYF.

The chain couples TRBV14 to TRBJ1-2; the D gene is possibly TRBD1 (6 bases). The CDR3 runs to 15 residues. V dropped 0 bases and J dropped 5 bases, with 13 bases sitting between them. Germline V lookup: CDR1 SGHDN, CDR2 FVKESK. The CDR3 loop reads CASSQDFFQGYGYTF. The CDR3 coding sequence is TGTGCCAGCAGCCAAGATTTTTTCCAGGGGTATGGCTACACCTTC.

The chain links TRBV7-3 to TRBJ2-2; TRBD2 agrees at 8 bases. This CDR3 is 16 amino acids long. Trimming cost V 5 bases and J 4 bases; bases outside gene matches: 9. In germline, CDR1 is SGHTA, CDR2 FQGTGA. CDR3 DNA sequence: TGTGCCAGCAGCCCTGCGGCGCGGGGGGCCACCGGGGAGCTGTTTTTT. Translation: CASSPAARGATGELFF.

The genes are TRBV19 and TRBJ1-4, with no clear D. The CDR3 extends over 10 amino acids. Looked up from germline, CDR1 is LNHDA and CDR2 is SQIVND (reference sequence). V was cut by 8 bases and J by 7 bases, with 5 bases left in between. CDR3 sequence: CASGSEKLFF. The DNA for the CDR3 is TGTGCCAGTGGCAGTGAAAAACTGTTTTTT. The complete variable domain, with remaining parts taken from reference TRBV19 and TRBJ1-4, reads DGGITQSPKYLFRKEGQNVTLSCEQNLNHDAMYWYRQDPGQGLRLIYYSQIVNDFQKGDIAEGYSVSREKKESFPLTVTSAQKNPTAFYLCASGSEKLFFGSGTQLSVL.

This sequence joins TRBV14 and TRBJ2-7, with TRBD1 matching 8 bases. Germline values: CDR1 SGHDN, CDR2 FVKESK. Trimming at V came to 0 bases and at J to 3 bases, leaving 10 bases not matched to a gene. The CDR3 has 17 amino acids. This chain's CDR3 is CASSQENRGIIGYEQYF. Here the CDR3 DNA reads TGTGCCAGCAGCCAAGAGAACAGGGGGATAATCGGCTACGAGCAGTACTTC.

The chain links TRBV7-8 to TRBJ2-5; 10 bases agree with TRBD2. The CDR3 has 16 amino acids. The J segment lost 1 base and the V segment lost 4 bases, leaving 6 bases of the junction unmatched. Germline CDR1 is SGHVS and CDR2 is FQNEAQ. The CDR3 here is CASSSLAGGLQETQYF. CDR3 DNA sequence: TGTGCCAGCAGCTCCTTAGCGGGGGGCCTCCAAGAGACCCAGTACTTC.

This clone was detected only once. The genes are TRBV27 and TRBJ2-7; maybe TRBD1 (6 bases). V lost 4 bases, J lost 2 bases, and 12 bases lay in between. This CDR3 region has 14 residues. Germline V gene data show CDR1 as MNHEY and CDR2 as SMNVEV (reference sequence). CDR3: CASSSTGTTYEQYF. CDR3 in DNA: TGTGCCAGCAGTTCGACCGGGACAACCTACGAGCAGTACTTC.

The rearrangement uses TRBV6-5 and TRBJ2-3; D is uncertain. CDR1 is MNHEY and CDR2 is SVGAGI in the germline V gene. Trimming shortened V by 5 bases and J by 0 bases, and 12 bases separated the two germline ends. The CDR3 loop spans 15 amino acids. The CDR3 region is CASSIQGNSTDTQYF. The CDR3 coding sequence is TGTGCCAGCAGTATACAAGGAAATAGCACAGATACGCAGTATTTT.

The chain has TRBV19 and TRBJ1-1, with TRBD1 as a possible D gene (6 bases). V was pared by 4 bases and J by 1 base, with 16 bases between. The CDR3 has 16 residues. The germline CDR1 and CDR2 sequences are LNHDA and SQIVND (reference sequence). CDR3 loop: CASSTTKQGPNTEAFF. The DNA for the CDR3 is TGTGCCAGTAGTACCACCAAACAGGGCCCGAACACTGAAGCTTTCTTT.

The chain has TRBV4-3 and TRBJ2-3; D gene ambiguous. This CDR3 is built from 15 residues. Germline loops: CDR1 LGHNA, CDR2 YSLEER. The V and J ends lost 0 bases and 1 base respectively, with 8 bases between them. In nucleotides, the CDR3 is TGCGCCAGCAGCCAAGATAAGGGTGGCACAGATACGCAGTATTTT. Residues: CASSQDKGGTDTQYF.

The chain recombines TRBV6-1 with TRBJ2-5; perhaps TRBD2 as D (6 bases). The V gene lost 6 bases and the J gene lost 6 bases, with 20 bases spanning the gap. Germline-derived CDR1 and CDR2 are MNHNS and SASEGT. The CDR3 runs 15 residues. The CDR3 coding sequence is TGTGCCAGCAGCCCCGGTCCTGGCGGGAAGAAGACCCAGTACTTC. It yields the protein CASSPGPGGKKTQYF.

V and J are TRBV6-5 and TRBJ1-1, with 9 bases matching TRBD1. Germline trimming cut 5 bases from V and 6 bases from J; bases unmatched to any gene: 4. The CDR3 length is 13 residues. Germline V gene lookup returns CDR1 MNHEY and CDR2 SVGAGI. The CDR3 sequence: CASSPGQGPEAFF. In DNA form, the CDR3 reads TGTGCCAGCAGTCCTGGACAGGGGCCTGAAGCTTTCTTT.

This chain uses TRBV28 with TRBJ2-7, with 10 positions matching TRBD1. The CDR3 has 16 residues. The V and J ends lost 0 bases and 4 bases, in that order; junction bases with no gene match: 6. The germline gives CDR1 MDHEN, CDR2 SYDVKM. CDR3 protein: CASSLWGTGDRYEQYF. CDR3 bases: TGTGCCAGCAGTTTATGGGGGACAGGGGACCGATACGAGCAGTACTTC. Together with reference TRBV28 and TRBJ2-7, the CDR3 gives the full variable domain: DVKVTQSSRYLVKRTGEKVFLECVQDMDHENMFWYRQDPGLGLRLIYFSYDVKMKEKGDIPEGYSVSREKKERFSLILESASTNQTSMYLCASSLWGTGDRYEQYFGPGTRLTVT.

The chain links TRBV7-2 to TRBJ2-5; a possible D gene is TRBD2 (6 bases). Germline assignment: CDR1 SGHTA and CDR2 FQGNSA. This CDR3 comprises 15 residues. V gave up 5 bases and J gave up 4 bases, with 17 bases separating them. The CDR3 nucleotides read TGTGCCAGCAGCCCTGGGACTCTCGGTGGAGAGACCCAGTACTTC. Protein product: CASSPGTLGGETQYF. The variable domain in full, completed from reference TRBV7-2 and TRBJ2-5, reads GAGVSQSPSNKVTEKGKDVELRCDPISGHTALYWYRQSLGQGLEFLIYFQGNSAPDKSGLPSDRFSAERTGGSVSTLTIQRTQQEDSAVYLCASSPGTLGGETQYFGPGTRLLVL.

The chain uses TRBV4-3 and TRBJ1-4; weak D call: TRBD1 (6 bases). The CDR3 totals 14 residues. Germline CDR1 LGHNA, CDR2 YSLEER. The germline V and J ends were trimmed by 5 bases and 1 base, with 8 bases remaining between them. CDR3 in amino acids: CASSSRGTNEKLFF. CDR3 coding DNA: TGCGCCAGCAGCTCCAGGGGAACTAATGAAAAACTGTTTTTT.

V gene TRBV7-9 combines with J gene TRBJ1-2; 9 positions match TRBD1. The CDR3 extends over 16 amino acids. Germline V gene sequence: CDR1 SEHNR, CDR2 FQNEAQ (reference sequence). The junction had 11 bases not matched to a gene; V was cut back by 5 bases and J by 4 bases. The CDR3 coding sequence is TGTGCCAGCAGCCTTTCCCGGGACAGGGTACGCTATGGCTACACCTTC. Protein product: CASSLSRDRVRYGYTF.